The entry that follows covers one T cell receptor beta chain sequence. The sample belongs to a study of T cell responses to AZD1222 COVID-19 vaccine. Produced via immunoSEQ multiplex PCR; TCRdb's table is partial and in-frame only. The data show over 140,000 clones, roughly 92% seen once. The sample here was peripheral blood, taken on day 0 of AZD1222 vaccination. The origin of this receptor is an adult in good health.

The CDR3 DNA reads TGTGCCAGCACTGTGACTCTGGGGACTGAAGCTTTCTTT. This encodes CASTVTLGTEAFF. The chain is built from TRBV6-5 and TRBJ1-1; D is ambiguous. Trimming took 7 bases from V and 5 from J, leaving 14 bases between them. Germline V gene data show CDR1 as MNHEY and CDR2 as SVGAGI. This CDR3 is built from 13 residues.